This is a list of T cell receptor beta chains from one sample in a study of shared clonotypes between healthy human individuals. Data came from immunoSEQ multiplex PCR; TCRdb stores just in-frame clones and leaves some out. Of about 2.4 million clones listed, 80% to 95% were seen once; the top ten hold roughly 0.36%. The sample was naive CD4+ T cells from PBMCs. The receptors come from a man in his late teens or twenties in good health. Some clones in this sample may be carry-over from other donors' samples. CDR3s include the opening cysteine and the closing phenylalanine or tryptophan. D genes are given only for firm matches.

CASSLGLGWAYEQYF,TRBV7-2,TRBJ2-7,TRBD2
CASSPRGLETQYF,TRBV5-1,TRBJ2-5,-
CAGRGTYTDTQYF,TRBV7-9,TRBJ2-3,-
CASSLGSGVEEETQYF,TRBV28,TRBJ2-5,TRBD2
CASSFTTGLTEAFF,TRBV5-1,TRBJ1-1,-
CASSPTGTMNTEAFF,TRBV5-1,TRBJ1-1,TRBD1
CASSSRRQETQYF,TRBV7-3,TRBJ2-5,-
CASSVVGDGLGTQYF,TRBV9,TRBJ2-5,-
CASSLKGASSFSYEQYF,TRBV7-2,TRBJ2-7,-
CASRRSSAVKNIQYF,TRBV28,TRBJ2-4,-
CSVESLTYYNEQFF,TRBV29-1,TRBJ2-1,-
CASSHAGSDYGYTF,TRBV5-5,TRBJ1-2,-
CASSLGGGSITEAFF,TRBV5-1,TRBJ1-1,-
CASRGPQGYSNQPQHF,TRBV2,TRBJ1-5,TRBD1
CASSTDRFVTQYF,TRBV5-6,TRBJ2-5,-
CASSLALAGVETQYF,TRBV5-1,TRBJ2-5,TRBD2
CASNGGGLGDYGYTF,TRBV6-1,TRBJ1-2,-